This T cell receptor (beta chain) was sequenced during a study of blood T cell repertoires in COVID-19. For the study at large: The samples span acute and convalescent COVID-19 from the United States, Italy and Spain. In each case, the material was cDNA or gDNA derived from T cells, B-cell-depleted T cells, or PBMCs.

The junction had 14 bases not matched to a gene; V was cut back by 6 bases and J by 8 bases. This CDR3 comprises 16 residues. CDR1 and CDR2 (germline): LNHNV, YYDKDF (reference sequence). Per the study methods: Counts of nucleated cells, estimated from reference gene primer amplification, were obtained. The protocol was immunoSEQ multiplex PCR, while the TCRdb copy is restricted to in-frame clones and leaves out a portion. V, J and clone size are taken as reported in that table, and D and trimming were inferred from the DNA itself. The table records fewer than 150,000 clones, 84% of them present only once.

J is TRBJ1-4 and V is TRBV15; 8 nucleotides align to TRBD1. The sequence was collected from a woman aged 40 to 49 with acute or convalescent COVID-19. The sample consisted of peripheral blood. CDR3 residues: CATSENRDRIGEKLFF. In DNA form, the CDR3 reads TGTGCCACCAGTGAAAACCGGGACAGGATAGGGGAAAAACTGTTTTTT.